The subject of this entry is one T cell receptor beta chain. Its target is not known. The data belong to a study of CD8 T cells in Susac syndrome. Broader study findings: Individuals included in the TCR sequencing and HLA analysis were acknowledged by the study to be relatively few in number.

CDR1 and CDR2 (germline): MGHRA, YSYEKL. This CDR3 comprises 14 residues. V lost 0 bases, J lost 3 bases, and 9 bases lay in between. A quantity of roughly 0.5 to 1 ug RNA underwent reverse transcription using random hexamers. Each CDR3 protein is one row after TCRdb ran MiXCR on the immunoSEQ multiplex PCR reads. The sample consists of around 140,000 distinct CDR3 sequences, over 75% of them appearing once. Sequencing of TCR beta, carried out with a high-throughput approach, was applied to CD8+ and CD4+ T cells from the blood. This TCR came from a human donor with multiple sclerosis. The sample comprised CD8+ T cells from PBMCs. V usage is TRBV4-1 and J usage is TRBJ2-7; D not resolved. The CDR3 protein is CASSQEWRYYEQYF. In nucleotides, the CDR3 is TGCGCCAGCAGCCAAGAGTGGCGGTACTACGAGCAGTACTTC.